The rows below give T cell receptor beta chains drawn from one sample of a study of radiation and T cells in renal cell carcinoma. Some clones are missing from TCRdb's copy, which holds only in-frame ones; the method was immunoSEQ multiplex PCR. The table has over 85,000 clones, 82% seen once. The sample consisted of blood, taken from a patient whose treatment included radiotherapy and nephrectomy. Source of these receptors: a man aged 55 to 70 with renal cell carcinoma. Both conserved end residues are part of each CDR3. The D gene is left open where the match is weak. Size tells how often a clone was seen (once, few, many) or the class of an expanded clone, and some rows leave it out.

-	-	TRBV2	TRBJ1-1	TGTGCCAGCCATCTACGAGGGGATACTGAAGCTTTCTTT	CASHLRGDTEAFF
-	-	TRBV5-6	TRBJ1-3	TGTGCCAGCAGCTTGGCCCTAAATGGAAACACCATATATTTT	CASSLALNGNTIYF
few	-	TRBV19	TRBJ1-2	TGTGCCAGTAGTATGGGTCGGAACTATGGCTACACCTTC	CASSMGRNYGYTF
-	-	TRBV7-9	TRBJ2-3	TGTGCCAGCAGCTTAGGACTAGGCACAGATACGCAGTATTTT	CASSLGLGTDTQYF
-	-	TRBV7-8	TRBJ1-1	TGTGCCAGCAGCGCAGGGGAGTTTGGGGACACTGAAGCTTTCTTT	CASSAGEFGDTEAFF
-	-	TRBV7-3	TRBJ2-3	TGTGCCAGCAGCTTGGGACTTCTCACAGATACGCAGTATTTT	CASSLGLLTDTQYF
-	-	TRBV28	TRBJ1-4	TGTGCCAGCAGTCAAAGGGGGGCTAGGGAAAAACTGTTTTTT	CASSQRGAREKLFF
few	TRBD2	TRBV9	TRBJ2-5	TGTGCCAGCAGCGTAGCCGGGAGGGGCTGGGAGACCCAGTACTTC	CASSVAGRGWETQYF
-	TRBD2	TRBV29-1	TRBJ2-1	TGCAGCGTTGAACCCTTAGCGGGAGAGTACAATGAGCAGTTCTTC	CSVEPLAGEYNEQFF
-	-	TRBV14	TRBJ2-4	TGTGCTAGCAGCACGACGGGACAACTCGAGGGTCTAGCCAAAAACATTCAGTACTTC	CASSTTGQLEGLAKNIQYF
few	TRBD1	TRBV28	TRBJ1-1	TGTGCCAGCATCGAAACAGGGGCGGGCACTGAAGCTTTCTTT	CASIETGAGTEAFF
-	TRBD1	TRBV10-2	TRBJ2-7	TGCGCCAGCAGGGCAGGGGGCCAGGGTATCTACGAGCAGTACTTC	CASRAGGQGIYEQYF
-	TRBD1	TRBV29-1	TRBJ2-3	TGCAGCGCCTTGGGACAGGGGGCCCCAGATACGCAGTATTTT	CSALGQGAPDTQYF
-	TRBD2	TRBV29-1	TRBJ2-2	TGCAGCGTTGAAGATCCCACTAGCGGAAGTAACACCGGGGAGCTGTTTTTT	CSVEDPTSGSNTGELFF
-	TRBD1	TRBV6-1	TRBJ1-4	TGTGCCAGCAGTGAATTGGGGGGACAGAACAATGAAAAACTGTTTTTT	CASSELGGQNNEKLFF
-	-	TRBV6-6	TRBJ2-7	TGTGCCAGCACCCTGTGGCAGGGCGGGTACGAGCAGTACTTC	CASTLWQGGYEQYF
few	TRBD2	TRBV23-1	TRBJ2-7	TGCGCCTCCGGGGAGGGGTCGTACGAGCAGTACTTC	CASGEGSYEQYF
-	-	TRBV7-8	TRBJ2-2	TGTGCCAGCAGCCTCGGACATAGGGATACCGGGGAGCTGTTTTTT	CASSLGHRDTGELFF
-	-	TRBV7-9	TRBJ1-3	TGTGCCAGCACCGTGGCCACCGGGTCTGGAAACACCATATATTTT	CASTVATGSGNTIYF
-	-	TRBV11-1	TRBJ1-1	TGTGCCAGCAGCCGCCTTGGGGAAGCTTTCTTT	CASSRLGEAFF
-	-	TRBV6-4	TRBJ2-3	TGTGCCAGCAGTTTGGATGGGGGAGATACGCAGTATTTT	CASSLDGGDTQYF
-	-	TRBV28	TRBJ1-3	TGTGCCAGCAGTTTTCTTGGCGGCCACTCTGGAAACACCATATATTTT	CASSFLGGHSGNTIYF
few	TRBD1	TRBV5-5	TRBJ2-7	TGTGCCAGCAGGGAGGGACAGGCGACGGACTACGAGCAGTACTTC	CASREGQATDYEQYF
-	TRBD2	TRBV6-6	TRBJ2-1	TGTGCCAGCAAAGGACTAGCGGGAGTCTTTTATGAGCAGTTCTTC	CASKGLAGVFYEQFF